A selection of T cell receptor beta chains follows, all from one sample in a study of CD8+ T cells in alopecia areata. The assay was immunoSEQ multiplex PCR, and TCRdb's table has in-frame clones only and misses some. The sample yields 90,000 to 120,000 clones, 55% to 60% seen once. Sequencing was done on a sample of NKG2D-low CD8+ T cells sorted from blood. The receptors derive from a human donor with alopecia areata. The CDR3 runs from the conserved cysteine through the conserved F or W. The order of the fields is J gene, V gene, D gene, clone size, CDR3 DNA, CDR3 protein. The D gene is left open where the match is weak. Not all rows give a size; the values are once, few, many and, for expanded clones, a class.

J: TRBJ1-2
V: TRBV14
D: TRBD1
size: -
DNA: TGTGCCAGCAGCCAGTCGGGACAGTTCTATGGCTACACCTTC
CDR3: CASSQSGQFYGYTF

J: TRBJ2-5
V: TRBV9
D: TRBD2
size: -
DNA: TGTGCCAGCAGCGTAGCGGGGGGACACCAAGAGACCCAGTACTTC
CDR3: CASSVAGGHQETQYF

J: TRBJ2-1
V: TRBV6-5
D: TRBD2
size: -
DNA: TGTGCCAGCAGATTAAGCGGGAGCTCCTACAATGAGCAGTTCTTC
CDR3: CASRLSGSSYNEQFF

J: TRBJ2-1
V: TRBV19
D: -
size: -
DNA: TGTGCCAGTACCTATCGTAGAGGGCCTAACAATGAGCAGTTCTTC
CDR3: CASTYRRGPNNEQFF

J: TRBJ2-7
V: TRBV7-6
D: TRBD1
size: -
DNA: TGTGCCAGCAGCAGCCGAACAGGACAGGGTGGGAACGAGCAGTACTTC
CDR3: CASSSRTGQGGNEQYF

J: TRBJ2-1
V: TRBV15
D: -
size: -
DNA: TGTGCCACCAGGGGCGGGACCTCCTACAATGAGCAGTTCTTC
CDR3: CATRGGTSYNEQFF

J: TRBJ1-5
V: TRBV7-9
D: -
size: -
DNA: TGTGCCAGCAGCTTAGTCGCTGATCAGCCCCAGCATTTT
CDR3: CASSLVADQPQHF

J: TRBJ2-3
V: TRBV28
D: TRBD2
size: few
DNA: TGTGCCAGCAGTTTCGGGACTAGCGACACAGATACGCAGTATTTT
CDR3: CASSFGTSDTDTQYF

J: TRBJ2-5
V: TRBV4-1
D: TRBD2
size: -
DNA: TGCGCCAGCAGCCAGGGACTACAAGAGACCCAGTACTTC
CDR3: CASSQGLQETQYF

J: TRBJ2-5
V: TRBV7-9
D: TRBD2
size: few
DNA: TGTGCCAGCAGCTTAGCCGGGACTAGCGGGAGGGCGACCCAGTACTTC
CDR3: CASSLAGTSGRATQYF

J: TRBJ1-1
V: TRBV5-1
D: -
size: -
DNA: TGCGCCAGCAGCTTACCCGAAATGAACACTGAAGCTTTCTTT
CDR3: CASSLPEMNTEAFF

J: TRBJ2-7
V: TRBV14
D: TRBD1
size: -
DNA: TGTGCCAGCAGCCCAACCCCGACAGGGACGGAGTACTTC
CDR3: CASSPTPTGTEYF

J: TRBJ2-3
V: TRBV9
D: -
size: -
DNA: TGTGCCAGCAGCGTAGACGGGACCATCCAGGATACGCAGTATTTT
CDR3: CASSVDGTIQDTQYF

J: TRBJ1-1
V: TRBV4-1
D: TRBD1
size: -
DNA: TGCGCCAGCAGCTCCAGACAGGGCTTAAACACTGAAGCTTTCTTT
CDR3: CASSSRQGLNTEAFF

J: TRBJ2-1
V: TRBV5-1
D: -
size: -
DNA: TGCGCCAGCAGCCCCTCCCAGTCCGATGAGCAGTTCTTC
CDR3: CASSPSQSDEQFF

J: TRBJ2-1
V: TRBV14
D: -
size: -
DNA: TGTGCCAGCAGCCAGTACATAAATGAGCAGTTCTTC
CDR3: CASSQYINEQFF

J: TRBJ2-3
V: TRBV2
D: TRBD1
size: -
DNA: TGTGCCACCCGGACAGGGGCTAGCACAGATACGCAGTATTTT
CDR3: CATRTGASTDTQYF